The 10 T cell receptor beta chains given below trace back to one sample, sequenced in a study of Ad26.COV2.S vaccination and SARS-CoV-2 variants. The treatment denotes: around 19 received Ad26.COV2.S at low or high dose, single or two shots; 5 received placebo; per-sample allocation not given. Sampling happened 63 days after the first vaccine or placebo injection. This table comes from immunoSEQ multiplex PCR, and its TCRdb copy is limited to in-frame clones, with some not included. Among more than 300,000 clones listed, approximately 80% were seen once. Sequenced here: peripheral blood, sampled in a trial of Ad26.COV2.S vaccine versus placebo. These receptors came from a person between 18 and 65 years old who received the Ad26.COV2.S COVID-19 vaccine or a placebo.

A single count supports this clone. This rearrangement joins TRBV18 to TRBJ1-3; 9 nucleotides line up with TRBD1. This CDR3 comprises 16 residues. Germline-derived CDR1 and CDR2 are KGHSH and LQKENI. The junction had 5 bases not matched to a gene; V was cut back by 3 bases and J by 2 bases. CDR3 in DNA: TGTGCCAGCTCACCCCAAGGACAGGGGACTGGAAACACCATATATTTT. It yields the protein CASSPQGQGTGNTIYF.

The chain is built from TRBV27 and TRBJ2-7; a weak D match, TRBD2 (5 bases). V was shortened by 5 bases and J by 0 bases, with 8 bases between the two germline ends. This CDR3 comprises 13 residues. Germline lookup yields CDR1 MNHEY and CDR2 SMNVEV (reference sequence). CDR3 in DNA: TGTGCCAGCAGTCCGGGGTACTCCTACGAGCAGTACTTC. Protein product: CASSPGYSYEQYF.

Comment on this clone: One junction end disagrees with the germline gene, perhaps due to a read error. The J gene is TRBJ2-1, the V gene TRBV9; weak D call: TRBD2 (5 bases). Germline loops: CDR1 SGDLS, CDR2 YYNGEE. The length of the CDR3 is 15 residues. The CDR3 DNA is TGTGCCAGCAGCGTAGGGACTCCTTCCTCCAATGAGCAGTTCTTC. It codes for CASSVGTPSSNEQFF.

The gene calls are TRBV15 and TRBJ2-7; possibly TRBD1 for D (6 bases). Germline CDR1 and CDR2: LNHNV and YYDKDF (reference sequence). The CDR3 covers 15 residues. Trimming shortened V by 5 bases and J by 2 bases, and 16 bases separated the two germline ends. CDR3 residues: CATSPHSGAPYEQYF. The DNA for the CDR3 is TGTGCCACCAGCCCCCACTCAGGGGCCCCCTACGAGCAGTACTTC.

The chain is built from TRBV5-1 and TRBJ1-1, with unresolved D. Trimming took 3 bases from V and 0 from J, leaving 12 bases between them. The CDR3 consists of 15 residues. Germline-derived CDR1 and CDR2 are SGHRS and YFSETQ. DNA for the CDR3: TGCGCCAGCAGCTCCGGGGAAACTATGAACACTGAAGCTTTCTTT. This sequence encodes CASSSGETMNTEAFF.

V usage is TRBV6-6 and J usage is TRBJ2-7; D remains ambiguous. With 6 bases removed from V and 7 bases from J, the gap between germline ends came to 19 bases. CDR3 length: 14 amino acids. CDR1 and CDR2 from the germline V gene are MNHNY and SVGAGI (reference sequence). The CDR3 loop reads CASSPPAGVGEQYF. The CDR3 bases are TGTGCCAGCAGCCCCCCGGCTGGGGTTGGGGAGCAGTACTTC.

V and J are TRBV2 and TRBJ1-2; D uncertain. CDR1 is SNHLY and CDR2 is FYNNEI in the germline V gene. Trimming removed 1 base at V and 4 bases at J, with 13 bases between. The CDR3 is 15 residues long. DNA of the CDR3: TGTGCCAGCAGTGAAGAAGTTTGGGCTCCCTATGGCTACACCTTC. It encodes CASSEEVWAPYGYTF. Full variable domain (outside the CDR3, taken from reference TRBV2 and TRBJ1-2): EPEVTQTPSHQVTQMGQEVILRCVPISNHLYFYWYRQILGQKVEFLVSFYNNEISEKSEIFDDQFSVERPDGSNFTLKIRSTKLEDSAMYFCASSEEVWAPYGYTFGSGTRLTVV.

The chain joins TRBV12-5 to TRBJ1-1; no definite D call. Germline assignment: CDR1 LGHNT and CDR2 FRNRAP. The CDR3 is made up of 13 amino acids. Trimming took 7 bases from V and 0 from J, leaving 9 bases between them. Here the CDR3 reads CASAPFLNTEAFF. CDR3 nucleotides: TGTGCTAGTGCCCCTTTTTTGAACACTGAAGCTTTCTTT.

The rearrangement links TRBV27 to TRBJ2-6; D might be TRBD1 (5 bases). Germline lookup yields CDR1 MNHEY and CDR2 SMNVEV (reference sequence). The CDR3 is 15 amino acids. V was clipped by 7 bases and J by 2 bases, with 12 bases between them. This chain's CDR3 is CASTSQGTGANVLTF. In DNA form, the CDR3 reads TGTGCCAGCACCTCGCAGGGAACTGGGGCCAACGTCCTGACTTTC.

V usage is TRBV19 and J usage is TRBJ2-1, with D tentatively TRBD1 (5 bases). Germline assignment: CDR1 LNHDA and CDR2 SQIVND (reference sequence). Trimming removed 5 bases at V and 5 bases at J, with 19 bases between. The length of the CDR3 is 16 residues. The CDR3 sequence: CASSPRQLPPHNEQFF. CDR3 DNA sequence: TGTGCCAGTAGTCCCAGACAGCTACCCCCCCACAATGAGCAGTTCTTC. Using reference TRBV19 and TRBJ2-1 for the parts outside the CDR3, the full variable domain is DGGITQSPKYLFRKEGQNVTLSCEQNLNHDAMYWYRQDPGQGLRLIYYSQIVNDFQKGDIAEGYSVSREKKESFPLTVTSAQKNPTAFYLCASSPRQLPPHNEQFFGPGTRLTVL.